A selection of T cell receptor beta chains follows, all from one sample in a study of patients and donors after allogeneic stem cell transplantation. MiXCR, run by TCRdb on the RT-PCR reads, gives a single entry per CDR3 protein. This sample has 800,000 to 1,000,000 distinct CDR3 sequences, with 15% to 20% found just once. Sequencing was done on a sample of blood, either unsorted or a sorted T cell fraction (not recorded which). These receptors came from a human donor who was either an allogeneic HSCT recipient or a stem cell or donor lymphocyte infusion donor (not recorded which). It is not recorded whose cells these are; they may come from a transplant donor. Both conserved end residues are part of each CDR3. D genes are given only for firm matches. Not every row has a clone size; where given, it reads once, few, many or a size class.

CDR3aa,CDR3nt,abundance,v_gene,j_gene,d_gene,len
CASSLLAGFPPGNEQFF,TGTGCCAGCAGCTTACTAGCGGGGTTTCCTCCGGGGAATGAGCAGTTCTTC,-,TRBV7-3,TRBJ2-1,TRBD2,17
CASSVLLMGRCTF,TGTGCCAGCAGTGTCCTTTTAATGGGCAGGTGCACCTTC,many,TRBV12-3/TRBV12-4,TRBJ1-2,-,13
CASSIVSGSGSNQPQHF,TGTGCCAGTAGTATAGTATCAGGGAGTGGGAGCAATCAGCCCCAGCATTTT,-,TRBV19,TRBJ1-5,-,17
CAISADEIQYF,TGTGCCATCAGCGCCGATGAGATCCAGTACTTC,many,TRBV10-3,TRBJ2-5,-,11
CASSLSGRGKGNQPQHF,TGTGCCAGCAGCTTATCGGGCAGGGGTAAAGGGAATCAGCCCCAGCATTTT,few,TRBV7-2,TRBJ1-5,-,17
CASSGRGGGTEAFF,TGTGCCAGCAGCGGCAGGGGAGGGGGCACTGAAGCTTTCTTT,few,TRBV2,TRBJ1-1,-,14
CATSDNGLRQFF,TGTGCCACCAGTGACAACGGACTCCGACAGTTCTTC,-,TRBV24-1,TRBJ2-1,-,12
CSVWPAGRAHSPLHF,TGCAGTGTTTGGCCGGCAGGCCGGGCTCATTCACCCCTCCACTTT,-,TRBV20-1,TRBJ1-6,-,15
CASSRGQGRFPLQETQYF,TGCGCCAGCAGCCGAGGACAGGGGCGATTCCCCCTCCAAGAGACCCAGTACTTC,few,TRBV5-1,TRBJ2-5,TRBD1,18
CASTNGGRGAFF,TGTGCCAGCACCAACGGGGGGCGAGGGGCTTTCTTT,-,TRBV6-2/TRBV6-3,TRBJ1-1,-,12
CASSLPSGGSGDTQYF,TGTGCCAGCAGCTTACCATCCGGAGGGTCGGGAGATACGCAGTATTTT,-,TRBV7-2,TRBJ2-3,-,16
CASSPYGAGAKDTQYF,TGTGCCAGCAGCCCCTATGGGGCGGGAGCGAAGGATACGCAGTATTTT,-,TRBV9,TRBJ2-3,TRBD2,16
CASSQAPGQANNSPLHF,TGTGCCAGCAGCCAAGCCCCTGGGCAGGCAAATAATTCACCCCTCCACTTT,few,TRBV3-1,TRBJ1-6,-,17
CASLKGFPDTQYF,TGTGCCAGCCTGAAGGGTTTCCCGGATACGCAGTATTTT,-,TRBV6-1,TRBJ2-3,-,13
CSALASGTISYNEQFF,TGCAGTGCTCTGGCGAGTGGTACCATCTCCTACAATGAGCAGTTCTTC,few,TRBV20-1,TRBJ2-1,-,16
CSARIERSGGADEQFF,TGCAGTGCTAGAATTGAGAGGAGCGGGGGGGCGGATGAGCAGTTCTTC,few,TRBV20-1,TRBJ2-1,TRBD2,16
CASSFRLGGEQFF,TGTGCCAGCAGTTTCCGCCTAGGAGGGGAGCAGTTCTTC,-,TRBV28,TRBJ2-1,-,13
CASSFLTGVIHEQYF,TGTGCCAGCAGTTTTTTGACAGGGGTTATCCACGAGCAGTACTTC,few,TRBV7-9,TRBJ2-7,TRBD1,15
CATRNSALNEKLFF,TGTGCCACCAGAAACTCGGCGCTAAATGAAAAACTGTTTTTT,-,TRBV15,TRBJ1-4,-,14
CASSRQGPGNTGELFF,TGTGCCAGCAGTCGTCAGGGCCCGGGCAACACCGGGGAGCTGTTTTTT,-,TRBV7-3,TRBJ2-2,-,16
CATSADSNTGELFF,TGTGCCACCAGTGCGGACAGTAACACCGGGGAGCTGTTTTTT,few,TRBV24-1,TRBJ2-2,-,14
CASSSKRQGWEQYF,TGTGCCAGCAGTTCAAAACGACAGGGTTGGGAGCAGTACTTC,few,TRBV27,TRBJ2-7,TRBD1,14
CASSRVGGYFSTDTQYF,TGTGCCAGCAGCCGAGTGGGGGGCTACTTTAGCACAGATACGCAGTATTTT,-,TRBV5-6,TRBJ2-3,-,17
CASSAHSRGQGEAFF,TGTGCCAGCAGCGCACACTCCAGGGGGCAAGGTGAAGCTTTCTTT,-,TRBV7-3,TRBJ1-1,TRBD1,15
CSATLSGTGNTEAFF,TGCAGTGCTACCCTATCCGGGACGGGGAACACTGAAGCTTTCTTT,few,TRBV20-1,TRBJ1-1,-,15
CSARPWGITTQPQHF,TGCAGTGCTAGGCCTTGGGGCATTACGACACAGCCCCAGCATTTT,few,TRBV20-1,TRBJ1-5,-,15
CASSPVTGVEQFF,TGTGCCAGCTCACCAGTGACGGGCGTAGAGCAGTTCTTC,-,TRBV18,TRBJ2-1,-,13
CASSQGYTGELFF,TGCGCCAGCAGCCAAGGTTACACCGGGGAGCTGTTTTTT,many,TRBV4-3,TRBJ2-2,-,13
CASTQEVGTGELFF,TGCGCCAGCACGCAGGAGGTTGGGACCGGGGAGCTGTTTTTT,few,TRBV5-1,TRBJ2-2,-,14
CSARVPRPNSNQPQHF,TGCAGTGCTAGAGTTCCGCGCCCCAATAGCAATCAGCCCCAGCATTTT,few,TRBV20-1,TRBJ1-5,-,16
CASSQGQGVIDTQYF,TGTGCCAGCAGCCAAGGACAGGGGGTCATAGATACGCAGTATTTT,-,TRBV4-2,TRBJ2-3,TRBD1,15
CASSWTGGPLHF,TGTGCCAGCAGCTGGACAGGGGGCCCCCTCCACTTT,few,TRBV7-9,TRBJ1-6,TRBD1,12
CASSGRPGRRTDTQYF,TGTGCCAGCAGTGGCAGACCGGGACGCCGCACAGATACGCAGTATTTT,few,TRBV6-1,TRBJ2-3,-,16
CAGGGAGNEQFF,TGCGCCGGGGGGGGTGCCGGCAATGAGCAGTTCTTC,-,TRBV4-1,TRBJ2-1,TRBD2,12
CASSSSGGYEQYF,TGTGCCAGCAGCTCAAGCGGGGGGTACGAGCAGTACTTC,few,TRBV7-2,TRBJ2-7,TRBD2,13
CASSLDGGNVPLSEQFF,TGTGCCAGCAGTTTAGATGGGGGTAACGTCCCCCTGAGTGAGCAGTTCTTC,-,TRBV12-3/TRBV12-4,TRBJ2-1,-,17
CASSLASGMTEAFF,TGCGCCAGCAGCTTGGCCTCAGGGATGACTGAAGCTTTCTTT,few,TRBV5-1,TRBJ1-1,-,14
CSVGTRDQPQHF,TGCAGCGTTGGGACAAGAGATCAGCCCCAGCATTTT,few,TRBV29-1,TRBJ1-5,-,12
CASSRTPPHNEQFF,TGTGCCAGCAGCCGAACCCCCCCCCATAATGAGCAGTTCTTC,few,TRBV9,TRBJ2-1,-,14
CATSVGIRDRGNEQFF,TGTGCCACCAGTGTCGGGATCCGGGACAGGGGAAATGAGCAGTTCTTC,-,TRBV24-1,TRBJ2-1,TRBD1,16
CARGAEVNIQYF,TGTGCCAGAGGGGCAGAGGTAAACATTCAGTACTTC,-,TRBV24-1,TRBJ2-4,-,12
CASSRDRGNHEQYF,TGCGCCAGCAGTCGGGACAGGGGAAACCACGAGCAGTACTTC,-,TRBV5-1,TRBJ2-7,TRBD1,14
CASSQKGRSDGYTF,TGCGCCAGCAGCCAGAAGGGCCGTTCGGACGGCTACACCTTC,few,TRBV4-1,TRBJ1-2,-,14